This T cell receptor (beta chain) was documented in a study of cytomegalovirus exposure and HLA in healthy donors. Vbeta (60) and Jbeta (13) primers were used in the PCR. Only in-frame clones appear in the TCRdb table, and some are missing; sequencing was by immunoSEQ multiplex PCR. The sample yields some 200,000 clones, 80% to 85% seen once. The study, taken as a whole, reports: Further analysis, carried out later, found HLA-associated TCR beta chains more clonally expanded than equally common other chains.

This clone was recorded once. Its antigen is currently unknown. Germline V gene lookup returns CDR1 SGDLS and CDR2 YYNGEE. The CDR3 loop spans 13 amino acids. Sequenced sample: PBMCs. V and J are TRBV9 and TRBJ2-5; tentatively, D is TRBD2 (6 bases). The better agreement between TRBJ2-7 and the DNA end casts doubt on the J call. The sequence was obtained from a man aged 35-49 years in good health and CMV-seropositive. CDR3 region: CASSRDWAYEQYF. DNA of the CDR3: TGTGCCAGCAGCCGGGACTGGGCCTACGAGCAGTACTTC.